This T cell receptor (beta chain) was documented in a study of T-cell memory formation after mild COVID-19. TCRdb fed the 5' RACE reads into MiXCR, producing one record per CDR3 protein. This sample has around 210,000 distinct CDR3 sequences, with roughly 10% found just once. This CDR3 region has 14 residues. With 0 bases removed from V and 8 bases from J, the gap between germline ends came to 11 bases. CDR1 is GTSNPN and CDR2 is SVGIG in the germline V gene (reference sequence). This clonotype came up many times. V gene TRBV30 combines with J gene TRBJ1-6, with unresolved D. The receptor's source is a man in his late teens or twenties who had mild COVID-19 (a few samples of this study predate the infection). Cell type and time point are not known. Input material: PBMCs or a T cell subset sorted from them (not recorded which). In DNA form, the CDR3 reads TGTGCCTGGAGTGTACTTCTGGGAGATTCACCCCTCCACTTT. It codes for CAWSVLLGDSPLHF.